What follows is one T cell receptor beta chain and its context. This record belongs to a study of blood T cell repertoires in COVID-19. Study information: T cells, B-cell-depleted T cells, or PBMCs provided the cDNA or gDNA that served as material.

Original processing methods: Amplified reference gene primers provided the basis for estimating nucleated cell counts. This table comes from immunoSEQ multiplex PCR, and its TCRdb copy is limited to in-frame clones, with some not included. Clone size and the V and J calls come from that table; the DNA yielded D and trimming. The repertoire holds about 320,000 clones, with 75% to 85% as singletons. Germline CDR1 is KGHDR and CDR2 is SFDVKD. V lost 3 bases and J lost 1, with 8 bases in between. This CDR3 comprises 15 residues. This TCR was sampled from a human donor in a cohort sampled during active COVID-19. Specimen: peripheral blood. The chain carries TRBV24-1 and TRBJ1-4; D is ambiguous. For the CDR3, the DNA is TGTGCCACCAGTGATGGAGACGGAACTAATGAAAAACTGTTTTTT. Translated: CATSDGDGTNEKLFF.